These 9 T cell receptor beta chains originate from one sample sequenced in a study of T-cell reconstitution after alpha-beta-depleted transplantation in children. Unique molecular identifiers were used in preparing the TCRbeta library. TCRdb analysed the PCR reads with MiXCR anew, one entry per CDR3 protein. There are 500,000 or so distinct CDR3 sequences in the sample; around 10% occur only once, and 14% lies in the top ten. Sequencing used PBMCs, mostly from graft donor cells, obtained 180 days after TCRalphabeta/CD19-depleted stem cell transplant. The receptor source for this set is a female patient aged 2-9 years who had a stem cell transplant for aplastic anemia, so the T cells may come from the graft donor.

This chain joins TRBV7-2 and TRBJ2-2; no clear D. Germline-derived CDR1 and CDR2 are SGHTA and FQGNSA. The CDR3 consists of 15 residues. The V gene lost 1 base and the J gene lost 1 base, with 7 bases spanning the gap. The CDR3 here is CASSLGRLNTGELFF. CDR3 nucleotides: TGTGCCAGCAGCTTAGGGCGTCTGAACACCGGGGAGCTGTTTTTT.

In its sample, this clonotype was seen a few times. V and J are TRBV6-2 or TRBV6-3 and TRBJ2-7, with 9 bases matching TRBD1. V was pared by 2 bases and J by 2 bases, with 4 bases of the junction left unmatched. The CDR3 spans 15 residues. CDR1 is MNHEY, CDR2 SVGEGT, per germline. Here the CDR3 reads CASSYHRTGAYEQYF. DNA for the CDR3: TGTGCCAGCAGTTACCACCGGACAGGGGCCTACGAGCAGTACTTC.

This clonotype was observed a handful of times. The CDR3 DNA follows: TGCGCCAGCAGGGAAGGAAACAACTATGGCTACACCTTC. It translates to CASREGNNYGYTF. V usage is TRBV5-1 and J usage is TRBJ1-2; D gene unclear. There are 13 residues in the CDR3. V was pared by 5 bases and J by 2 bases, with 10 bases between. Germline loops: CDR1 SGHRS, CDR2 YFSETQ.

The chain carries TRBV7-6 and TRBJ2-3; 7 bases align to TRBD2. V trimming: 3 bases; J trimming: 0 bases; junction bases outside the gene matches: 9. CDR1 and CDR2 (germline): SGHVS, FNYEAQ. This CDR3 region has 17 residues. The CDR3 reads CASSFRPSGFSTDTQYF. CDR3 bases: TGTGCCAGCAGCTTCAGGCCTAGCGGATTTAGCACAGATACGCAGTATTTT.

Turning to this clonotype: Possible read error: a much larger clone is one base away. The chain links TRBV12-3 or TRBV12-4 to TRBJ1-1; maybe TRBD1 (5 bases). The length of the CDR3 is 14 residues. DNA for the CDR3: TGTGCCAGCAGCACAGGTTTCTCGAACACTGAACCTTTCTTT. This translates into CASSTGFSNTEPFF.

The chain employs TRBV5-1 and TRBJ2-7; 11 bases are shared with TRBD2. The CDR3 extends over 16 amino acids. Germline assignment: CDR1 SGHRS and CDR2 YFSETQ. The V gene end was trimmed by 0 bases and the J gene end by 3 bases; junction bases not matched to a gene: 5. CDR3 loop: CASSLAPSGGNYEQYF. The CDR3 DNA reads as TGCGCCAGCAGCTTGGCCCCTAGCGGGGGGAACTACGAGCAGTACTTC.

This clonotype was counted ten times or more. This chain uses TRBV12-3 or TRBV12-4 with TRBJ2-1; the match to TRBD2 covers 9 bases. Trimming removed 5 bases from V and 3 bases from J; junction bases left unmatched: 11. CDR3 length equals 17 residues. CDR3 nucleotide sequence: TGTGCCAGCAGTGGGCGTTTAGCGGGAGTAATCTACAATGAGCAGTTCTTC. It translates to CASSGRLAGVIYNEQFF.

This clonotype was recorded a few times. The rearrangement links TRBV15 to TRBJ2-3; no definite D call. V dropped 0 bases and J dropped 0 bases, with 10 bases sitting between them. Germline V lookup: CDR1 LNHNV, CDR2 YYDKDF (reference sequence). The CDR3 totals 16 residues. The CDR3 DNA follows: TGTGCCACCAGCAGAGATTCAGTGGTTAGCACAGATACGCAGTATTTT. This encodes CATSRDSVVSTDTQYF.

The chain couples TRBV5-1 to TRBJ1-2, with 7 bases identical to TRBD1. The CDR3 covers 16 residues. J lost 4 bases, V lost 2 bases, and 11 bases had no gene match. Germline CDR1 reads SGHRS; CDR2 reads YFSETQ. Written as DNA, the CDR3 is TGCGCCAGCAGCTTTAACCGGGACAGCGCTCTCTATGGCTACACCTTC. Amino acids: CASSFNRDSALYGYTF.